The 21 T cell receptor beta chains reported below all come from one sample, sequenced in a study of CD8+ T cells in alopecia areata (dated by TCRdb to 2016 to 2019). The treatment or condition label for this specimen denotes: oral pan-JAK inhibitor, 5-10 mg twice daily. Receptor amplification or capture employed the immunoSEQ multiplex PCR assay. RNA was extracted from all samples and reverse transcribed into cDNA as template for TCR sequencing. The table comes from immuneACCESS by way of TCRdb, which keeps in-frame sequences with V and J called. Part of the clones is missing from these tables; in studies checked, under half for an unresolved V gene and the rest for unknown reasons. In this sample the table shows a few hundred thousand clones, 40% to 45% of which occur a single time. About 2.6% of the sample is taken by the ten largest. Sample: CD4+ T cells sorted from blood, taken around week 37, from a patient treated with tofacitinib. The receptor source for this set is a human donor with alopecia areata.

This clone was detected only a few times. This chain joins TRBV5-1 and TRBJ2-1; 9 bases are a match to TRBD2. This CDR3 has 15 residues. The germline V gene has CDR1 SGHRS and CDR2 YFSETQ. V trimming: 0 bases; J trimming: 4 bases; junction bases outside the gene matches: 2. The CDR3 reads CASSLGGRGYNEQFF. CDR3 DNA: TGCGCCAGCAGCTTGGGCGGGAGGGGATACAATGAGCAGTTCTTC.

The chain joins TRBV29-1 to TRBJ1-1; D is undetermined. CDR1 and CDR2 from the germline V gene are SQVTM and ANQGSEA. The CDR3 extends over 10 amino acids. Trimming shortened V by 7 bases and J by 2 bases, and 5 bases separated the two germline ends. Written as DNA, the CDR3 is TGCAGCGGTTCTAACACTGAAGCTTTCTTT. It translates to CSGSNTEAFF.

This clone was found a few times. V is TRBV4-1 and J is TRBJ2-2, with 7 bases matching TRBD2. The V gene end was trimmed by 2 bases and the J gene end by 3 bases; junction bases not matched to a gene: 6. The CDR3 spans 16 residues. Per germline, CDR1 MGHRA and CDR2 YSYEKL. The DNA of the CDR3 is TGCGCCAGCAGCCAACGTGATAGCGGGTACACCGGGGAGCTGTTTTTT. Translated, it gives CASSQRDSGYTGELFF.

This clone has only a few counts. The gene calls are TRBV7-2 and TRBJ2-5; possibly TRBD1 for D (5 bases). The CDR3 length is 15 residues. The V gene's germline CDR1 is SGHTA and CDR2 FQGNSA. The V end was cut by 3 bases, the J end by 5 bases, with 16 bases between. This CDR3 is CASSFDSLPGETQYF. The CDR3 bases are TGTGCCAGCAGCTTCGACAGCTTACCTGGCGAGACCCAGTACTTC.

The rearrangement uses TRBV7-8 and TRBJ2-5, with 8 bases fitting TRBD2. The CDR3 loop spans 18 amino acids. Germline CDR1 is SGHVS and CDR2 is FQNEAQ. V lost 1 base and J lost 5; bases outside the gene matches: 15. The CDR3 sequence: CASSLGIGVAGFKETQYF. Written as DNA, the CDR3 is TGTGCCAGCAGCTTAGGGATCGGAGTAGCGGGATTTAAGGAGACCCAGTACTTC. Combining the CDR3 with reference TRBV7-8 and TRBJ2-5 gives the whole variable domain GAGVSQSPRYKVAKRGQDVALRCDPISGHVSLFWYQQALGQGPEFLTYFQNEAQLDKSGLPSDRFFAERPEGSVSTLKIQRTQQEDSAVYLCASSLGIGVAGFKETQYFGPGTRLLVL.

In this sample, this clone turned up once. J is TRBJ2-1 and V is TRBV5-1; 7 bases match TRBD2. J gave up 7 bases and V 0 bases, and 4 bases lay outside the gene matches. Germline loops: CDR1 SGHRS, CDR2 YFSETQ. The CDR3 runs 14 residues. The chain's CDR3 is CASSLDRRGNEQFF. CDR3 coding DNA: TGCGCCAGCAGCTTGGACAGGCGGGGGAATGAGCAGTTCTTC.

This chain connects TRBV14 to TRBJ2-3; no clear D gene. Germline assignment: CDR1 SGHDN and CDR2 FVKESK. V lost 3 bases to trimming and J lost 14 bases, with 21 bases between them. The CDR3 loop spans 14 amino acids. As DNA, the CDR3 is TGTGCCAGCAGCCATGCGAACGGCCCCACAGTCCCGTATTTT. This translates into CASSHANGPTVPYF.

The chain joins TRBV11-2 to TRBJ1-1; no firm D call. The CDR3 covers 14 residues. V was shortened by 7 bases and J by 1 base, with 13 bases between the two germline ends. Germline V lookup: CDR1 SGHAT, CDR2 FQNNGV. CDR3 sequence: CASNRGNRNTEAFF. The CDR3, as DNA: TGTGCCAGCAACCGGGGTAACAGGAACACTGAAGCTTTCTTT.

V usage is TRBV20-1 and J usage is TRBJ2-1; D could derive from TRBD1 or TRBD2 (5 bases each). The CDR3 consists of 11 residues. The germline gives CDR1 DFQATT, CDR2 SNEGSKA (reference sequence). This CDR3 is CSWGNEAEQFF. The CDR3 nucleotides read TGCAGCTGGGGGAATGAGGCTGAGCAGTTCTTC.

This clone was seen a few times. This chain joins TRBV29-1 and TRBJ1-5; D gene unclear. Between the trimmed V and J ends, which lost 4 bases and 1 base, there was a span of 14 bases. Looked up from germline, CDR1 is SQVTM and CDR2 is ANQGSEA. The CDR3 loop spans 15 amino acids. The chain's CDR3 is CSVVFSGISNQPQHF. In nucleotides, the CDR3 is TGCAGCGTTGTTTTCTCGGGGATAAGCAATCAGCCCCAGCATTTT. The variable domain in full, completed from reference TRBV29-1 and TRBJ1-5, reads SAVISQKPSRDICQRGTSLTIQCQVDSQVTMMFWYRQQPGQSLTLIATANQGSEATYESGFVIDKFPISRPNLTFSTLTVSNMSPEDSSIYLCSVVFSGISNQPQHFGDGTRLSIL.

The chain's CDR3 is CASSRTVVYGYTF. CDR3 sequence (DNA): TGTGCCAGCAGCAGGACAGTGGTCTATGGCTACACCTTC. V gene TRBV5-6 combines with J gene TRBJ1-2, with D perhaps TRBD1 (6 bases). This CDR3 is 13 amino acids long. The V end lost 4 bases, the J end lost 4 bases, and 11 bases lay between the germline ends. CDR1 is SGHDT and CDR2 is YYEEEE in the germline V gene. The whole variable domain, filled in from reference TRBV5-6 and TRBJ1-2, reads DAGVTQSPTHLIKTRGQQVTLRCSPKSGHDTVSWYQQALGQGPQFIFQYYEEEERQRGNFPDRFSGHQFPNYSSELNVNALLLGDSALYLCASSRTVVYGYTFGSGTRLTVV.

This clone turned up a few times. This chain links TRBV11-2 with TRBJ1-5; D ambiguous. V was cut by 1 base and J by 6 bases, with 13 bases left in between. Per the germline V gene, CDR1 is SGHAT and CDR2 is FQNNGV. CDR3 length: 15 residues. The CDR3 reads CASSLGGGVGQPQHF. The CDR3 nucleotides read TGTGCCAGCAGCTTAGGTGGCGGAGTAGGTCAGCCCCAGCATTTT.

The chain links TRBV21-1 to TRBJ2-7; the table's D call, TRBD2, has no DNA check behind it. TRBV21-1 is annotated as a pseudogene. This CDR3 contains 17 residues. The CDR3: CASSKVGGTVYSYEQYF. CDR3 coding DNA: TGTGCCAGCAGCAAAGTGGGGGGTACCGTCTACTCCTACGAGCAGTACTTC.

This clone was seen only a few times. V and J are TRBV2 and TRBJ2-3; 14 bases are a match to TRBD2. This CDR3 spans 14 amino acids. Germline CDR1 SNHLY, CDR2 FYNNEI. Germline trimming cut 6 bases from V and 4 bases from J; bases unmatched to any gene: 0. The CDR3 sequence: CASRGLAGADTQYF. The CDR3 DNA follows: TGTGCCAGCAGGGGACTAGCGGGAGCAGATACGCAGTATTTT.

This clone appeared once. The genes are TRBV9 and TRBJ1-1; D remains ambiguous. The germline V and J ends were trimmed by 2 bases and 0 bases, with 5 bases remaining between them. The CDR3 sequence is 13 residues long. Germline-derived CDR1 and CDR2 are SGDLS and YYNGEE. The CDR3 DNA sequence: TGTGCCAGCAGCGTGAACCTGAACACTGAAGCTTTCTTT. Translating it yields CASSVNLNTEAFF. Filled out from reference TRBV9 and TRBJ1-1, the complete variable domain reads DSGVTQTPKHLITATGQRVTLRCSPRSGDLSVYWYQQSLDQGLQFLIQYYNGEERAKGNILERFSAQQFPDLHSELNLSSLELGDSALYFCASSVNLNTEAFFGQGTRLTVV.

The chain carries TRBV11-2 and TRBJ2-1, with D unresolved. The germline V and J ends were trimmed by 5 bases and 10 bases, with 15 bases remaining between them. Germline V gene sequence: CDR1 SGHAT, CDR2 FQNNGV. The CDR3 has 13 residues. Here the CDR3 reads CASSLNLDTEQFF. CDR3 nucleotide sequence: TGTGCCAGCAGCCTAAACCTCGACACCGAGCAGTTCTTC.

This clone was observed a handful of times. CDR3 loop: CASSPGLAGETQYF. The CDR3 bases are TGTGCCAGCAGCCCCGGACTAGCGGGAGAGACCCAGTACTTC. The V gene is TRBV7-9, the J gene TRBJ2-5, with 11 bases that match TRBD2. J was trimmed by 4 bases and V by 5 bases; bases with no gene match: 3. The CDR3 spans 14 residues. CDR1 is SEHNR and CDR2 is FQNEAQ in the germline V gene (reference sequence).

The chain employs TRBV4-1 and TRBJ2-5; TRBD1 aligns across 9 bases. The CDR3 runs to 16 residues. Germline trimming cut 4 bases from V and 4 bases from J; bases unmatched to any gene: 10. Germline loops: CDR1 MGHRA, CDR2 YSYEKL. In DNA form, the CDR3 reads TGCGCCAGCAGCCCCTTTCGCACAGGGGGCTTAGAGACCCAGTACTTC. Residues: CASSPFRTGGLETQYF.

This clone was counted a few times. The chain recombines TRBV5-1 with TRBJ2-3; D is unresolved. CDR3 length: 14 residues. V was trimmed by 3 bases and J by 4 bases, leaving 12 bases between them. Germline V CDR1 and CDR2: SGHRS, YFSETQ. The CDR3 region is CASSSPNQADTQYF. The CDR3 DNA reads as TGCGCCAGCAGCTCCCCCAATCAGGCAGATACGCAGTATTTT.

The chain couples TRBV2 to TRBJ2-3; either TRBD1 or TRBD2 may supply D (5 bases each). Looked up from germline, CDR1 is SNHLY and CDR2 is FYNNEI. V was trimmed by 4 bases and J by 0 bases, leaving 11 bases between them. The CDR3 consists of 15 residues. The CDR3 sequence is CASSGETASTDTQYF. The DNA of the CDR3 is TGTGCCAGCAGTGGGGAGACAGCTAGCACAGATACGCAGTATTTT.

DNA for the CDR3: TGTGCCAGCAGCCGAGGACAGGGTGTGACCCAGTACTTC. This gives the protein CASSRGQGVTQYF. The chain has TRBV14 and TRBJ2-5; 8 bases fit TRBD1. The CDR3 runs to 13 residues. Germline V gene lookup returns CDR1 SGHDN and CDR2 FVKESK. V lost 4 bases, J lost 7 bases, and 5 bases stayed unmatched.